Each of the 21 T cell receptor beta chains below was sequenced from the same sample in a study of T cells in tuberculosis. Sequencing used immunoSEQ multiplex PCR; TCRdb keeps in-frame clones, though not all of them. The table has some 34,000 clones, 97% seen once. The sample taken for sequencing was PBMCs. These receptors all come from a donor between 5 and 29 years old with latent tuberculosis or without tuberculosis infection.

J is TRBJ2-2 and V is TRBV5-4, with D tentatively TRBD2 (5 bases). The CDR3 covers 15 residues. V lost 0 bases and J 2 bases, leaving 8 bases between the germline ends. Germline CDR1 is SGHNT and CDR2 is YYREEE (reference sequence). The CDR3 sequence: CASSLGTPNTGELFF. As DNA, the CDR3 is TGTGCCAGCAGCTTGGGGACTCCTAACACCGGGGAGCTGTTTTTT.

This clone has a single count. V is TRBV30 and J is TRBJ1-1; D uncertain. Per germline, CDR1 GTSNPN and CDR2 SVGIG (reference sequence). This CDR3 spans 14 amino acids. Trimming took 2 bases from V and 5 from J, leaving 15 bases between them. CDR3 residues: CAWSPGALGTEAFF. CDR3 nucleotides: TGTGCCTGGAGTCCCGGAGCTCTTGGAACTGAAGCTTTCTTT.

The CDR3 nucleotides read TGTGCCAGCAGCCCCGGGATTTCCCGCGAGCAGTACTTC. Translation: CASSPGISREQYF. V usage is TRBV5-6 and J usage is TRBJ2-7, with D maybe TRBD2 (5 bases). This CDR3 contains 13 residues. Trimming stripped 4 bases from V and 6 bases from J, with 14 bases between. Looked up from germline, CDR1 is SGHDT and CDR2 is YYEEEE. Looking up the rest from reference TRBV5-6 and TRBJ2-7 gives the full variable domain: DAGVTQSPTHLIKTRGQQVTLRCSPKSGHDTVSWYQQALGQGPQFIFQYYEEEERQRGNFPDRFSGHQFPNYSSELNVNALLLGDSALYLCASSPGISREQYFGPGTRLTVT.

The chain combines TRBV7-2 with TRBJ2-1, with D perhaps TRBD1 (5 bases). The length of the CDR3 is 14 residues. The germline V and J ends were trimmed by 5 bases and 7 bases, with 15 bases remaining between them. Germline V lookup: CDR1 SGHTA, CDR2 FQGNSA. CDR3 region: CASSPRQLPNEQFF. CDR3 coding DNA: TGTGCCAGCAGCCCTCGACAGCTTCCTAATGAGCAGTTCTTC.

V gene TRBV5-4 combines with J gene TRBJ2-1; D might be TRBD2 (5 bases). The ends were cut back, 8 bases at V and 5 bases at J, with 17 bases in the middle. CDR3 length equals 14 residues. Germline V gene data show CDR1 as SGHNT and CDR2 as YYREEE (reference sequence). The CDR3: CASGLEPANNEQFF. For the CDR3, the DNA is TGTGCCAGTGGACTGGAACCAGCTAACAATGAGCAGTTCTTC.

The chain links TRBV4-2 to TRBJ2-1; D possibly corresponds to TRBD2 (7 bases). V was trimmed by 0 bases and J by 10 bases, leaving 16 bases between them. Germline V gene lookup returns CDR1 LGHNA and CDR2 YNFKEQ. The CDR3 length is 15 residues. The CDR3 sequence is CASSQDPGGPQEQFF. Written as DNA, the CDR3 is TGTGCCAGCAGCCAAGATCCGGGGGGCCCCCAGGAGCAGTTCTTC.

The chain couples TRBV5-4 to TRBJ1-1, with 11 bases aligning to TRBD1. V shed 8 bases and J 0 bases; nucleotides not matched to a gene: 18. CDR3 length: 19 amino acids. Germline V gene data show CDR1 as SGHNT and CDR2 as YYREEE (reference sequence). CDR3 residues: CASREGQGGTGPMNTEAFF. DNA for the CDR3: TGTGCCAGTAGAGAGGGACAGGGGGGGACTGGGCCAATGAACACTGAAGCTTTCTTT.

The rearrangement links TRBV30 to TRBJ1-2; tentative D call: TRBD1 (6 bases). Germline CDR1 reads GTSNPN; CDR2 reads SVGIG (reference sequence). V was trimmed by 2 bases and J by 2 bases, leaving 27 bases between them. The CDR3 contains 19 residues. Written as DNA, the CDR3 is TGTGCCTGGAGTTTCAACAGGGAAACAGGATTTGTTCGGAACTATGGCTACACCTTC. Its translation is CAWSFNRETGFVRNYGYTF.

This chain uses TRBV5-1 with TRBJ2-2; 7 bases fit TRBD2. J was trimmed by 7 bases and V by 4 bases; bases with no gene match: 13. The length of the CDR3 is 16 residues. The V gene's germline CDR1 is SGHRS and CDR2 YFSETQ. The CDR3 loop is CASSKTSGIGGGELFF. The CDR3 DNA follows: TGCGCCAGCAGCAAAACAAGCGGGATCGGGGGCGGGGAGCTGTTTTTT.

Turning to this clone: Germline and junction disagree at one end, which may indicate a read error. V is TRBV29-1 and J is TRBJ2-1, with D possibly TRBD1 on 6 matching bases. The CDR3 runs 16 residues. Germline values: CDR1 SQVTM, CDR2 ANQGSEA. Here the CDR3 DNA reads TGCAGCGTGGAAGCAGGGGTCCTTGAGTCCTACAATGAGCAGTTCTTC. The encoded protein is CSVEAGVLESYNEQFF.

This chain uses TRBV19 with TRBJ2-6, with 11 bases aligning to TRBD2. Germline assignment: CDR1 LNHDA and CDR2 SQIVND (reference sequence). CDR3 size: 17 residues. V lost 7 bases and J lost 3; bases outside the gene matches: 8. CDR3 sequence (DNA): TGTGCCAGTACCTCACTAGCGGGAGCTCGTGGGGCCAACGTCCTGACTTTC. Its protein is CASTSLAGARGANVLTF.

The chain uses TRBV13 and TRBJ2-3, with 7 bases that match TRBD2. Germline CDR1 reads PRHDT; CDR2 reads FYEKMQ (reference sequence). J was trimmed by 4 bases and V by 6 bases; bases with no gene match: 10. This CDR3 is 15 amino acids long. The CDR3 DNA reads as TGTGCCAGCAGTCCTAGCGGTCGGGTGGCAGATACGCAGTATTTT. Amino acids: CASSPSGRVADTQYF. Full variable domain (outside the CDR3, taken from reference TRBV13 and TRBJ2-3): AAGVIQSPRHLIKEKRETATLKCYPIPRHDTVYWYQQGPGQDPQFLISFYEKMQSDKGSIPDRFSAQQFSDYHSELNMSSLELGDSALYFCASSPSGRVADTQYFGPGTRLTVL.

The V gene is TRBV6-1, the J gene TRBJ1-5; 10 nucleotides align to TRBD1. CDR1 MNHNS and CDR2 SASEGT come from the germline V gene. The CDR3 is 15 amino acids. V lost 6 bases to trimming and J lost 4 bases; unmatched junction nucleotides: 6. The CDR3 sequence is CASRKGTGENQPQHF. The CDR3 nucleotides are TGTGCCAGCAGGAAAGGGACAGGGGAAAATCAGCCCCAGCATTTT.

CDR3 in amino acids: CAILGAYNEQFF. In DNA form, the CDR3 reads TGTGCCATCCTAGGGGCCTACAATGAGCAGTTCTTC. The chain is built from TRBV28 and TRBJ2-1; D perhaps matches TRBD1 (5 bases). This CDR3 is built from 12 residues. Trimming removed 10 bases at V and 2 bases at J, with 9 bases between. Germline values: CDR1 MDHEN, CDR2 SYDVKM.

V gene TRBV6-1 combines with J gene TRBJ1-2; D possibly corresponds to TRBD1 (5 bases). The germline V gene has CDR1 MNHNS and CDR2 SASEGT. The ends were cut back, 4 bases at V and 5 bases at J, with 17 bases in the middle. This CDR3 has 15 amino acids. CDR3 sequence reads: CASSVTPKGVYGYTF. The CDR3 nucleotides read TGTGCCAGCAGTGTGACCCCGAAAGGGGTTTATGGCTACACCTTC.

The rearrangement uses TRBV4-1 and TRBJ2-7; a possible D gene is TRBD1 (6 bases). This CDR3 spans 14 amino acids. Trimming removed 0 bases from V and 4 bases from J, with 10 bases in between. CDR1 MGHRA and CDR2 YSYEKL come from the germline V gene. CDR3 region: CASSQDLDRYEQYF. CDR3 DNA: TGCGCCAGCAGCCAAGACCTCGACAGGTACGAGCAGTACTTC.

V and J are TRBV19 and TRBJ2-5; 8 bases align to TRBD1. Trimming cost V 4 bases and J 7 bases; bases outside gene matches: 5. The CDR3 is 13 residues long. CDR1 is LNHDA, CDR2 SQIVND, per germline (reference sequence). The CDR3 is CASSTDRVGTQYF. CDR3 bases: TGTGCCAGTAGTACGGACAGGGTAGGGACCCAGTACTTC.

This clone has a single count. The CDR3 nucleotides are TGTGCCAGCTCACGCCTACCCGGGAAAACCGGGGAGCTGTTTTTT. Translating gives CASSRLPGKTGELFF. The rearrangement joins TRBV18 to TRBJ2-2; D perhaps matches TRBD2 (5 bases). Deletions cut 4 bases from V and 5 bases from J, with 14 bases between. Germline CDR1 reads KGHSH; CDR2 reads LQKENI. The CDR3 spans 15 residues.

CDR3 DNA: TGTGCCAGCAGTTTATCAGGGGGGGACAATCAGCCCCAGCATTTT. Protein product: CASSLSGGDNQPQHF. The V gene is TRBV27, the J gene TRBJ1-5; perhaps TRBD1 as D (6 bases). The length of the CDR3 is 15 residues. Trimming removed 0 bases at V and 3 bases at J, with 9 bases between. The germline gives CDR1 MNHEY, CDR2 SMNVEV (reference sequence).

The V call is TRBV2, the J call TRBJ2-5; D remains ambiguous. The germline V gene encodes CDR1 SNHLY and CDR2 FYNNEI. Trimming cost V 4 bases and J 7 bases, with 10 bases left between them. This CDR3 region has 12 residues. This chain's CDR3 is CASSAFVGTQYF. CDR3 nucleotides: TGTGCCAGCAGTGCGTTTGTCGGGACCCAGTACTTC. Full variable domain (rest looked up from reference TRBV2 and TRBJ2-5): EPEVTQTPSHQVTQMGQEVILRCVPISNHLYFYWYRQILGQKVEFLVSFYNNEISEKSEIFDDQFSVERPDGSNFTLKIRSTKLEDSAMYFCASSAFVGTQYFGPGTRLLVL.

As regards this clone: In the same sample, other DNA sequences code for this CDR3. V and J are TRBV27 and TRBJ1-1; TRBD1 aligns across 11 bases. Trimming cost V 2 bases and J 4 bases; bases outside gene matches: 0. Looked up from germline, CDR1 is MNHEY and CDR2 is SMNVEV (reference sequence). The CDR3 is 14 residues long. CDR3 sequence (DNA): TGTGCCAGCAGTTTAGGACAGGGGGCCACTGAAGCTTTCTTT. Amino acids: CASSLGQGATEAFF.